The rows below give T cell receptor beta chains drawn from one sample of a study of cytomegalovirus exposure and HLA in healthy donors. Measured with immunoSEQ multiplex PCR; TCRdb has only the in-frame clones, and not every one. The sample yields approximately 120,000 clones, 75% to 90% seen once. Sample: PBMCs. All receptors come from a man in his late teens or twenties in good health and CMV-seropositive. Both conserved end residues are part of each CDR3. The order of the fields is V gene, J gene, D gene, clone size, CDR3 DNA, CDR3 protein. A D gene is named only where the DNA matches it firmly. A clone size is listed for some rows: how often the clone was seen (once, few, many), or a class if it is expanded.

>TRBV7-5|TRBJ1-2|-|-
TGTGCCAGAAGCCTTAGGGTTGGGGGCGGGGGCTACACCTTC
CARSLRVGGGGYTF
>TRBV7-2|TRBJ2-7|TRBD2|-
TGTGCCAGCAGCCGTCTAGCGGGGGGTTCCTACGAGCAGTACTTC
CASSRLAGGSYEQYF
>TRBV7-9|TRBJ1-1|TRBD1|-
TGTGCCAGCAGCCCGATAGGGGGCCCTTCTACTGAAGCTTTCTTT
CASSPIGGPSTEAFF
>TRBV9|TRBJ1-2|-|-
TGTGCCAGCAGCGTAGGTCTAAACTATGGCTACACCTTC
CASSVGLNYGYTF
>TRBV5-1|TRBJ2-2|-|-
TGCGCCAGCAGCTTGGGTGCAGGACAGATCACCGGGGAGCTGTTTTTT
CASSLGAGQITGELFF
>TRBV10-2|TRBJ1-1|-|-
TGCGCCAGCAGTGAGCTTGGGGGCAGTTCGTCTGAAGCTTTCTTT
CASSELGGSSSEAFF
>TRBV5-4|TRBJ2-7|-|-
TGTGCCAGCAGCTTAGCGGGTAGGAGCTCCTACGAGCAGTACTTC
CASSLAGRSSYEQYF
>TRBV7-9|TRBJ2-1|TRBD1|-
TGTGCCAGCAGCTTATCAGGACAGGGAACGGATGAGCAGTTCTTC
CASSLSGQGTDEQFF
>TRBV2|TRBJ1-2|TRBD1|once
TGTGCCAGCAGTGAAGCCCCACAGGGGGCCTATGGCTACACCTTC
CASSEAPQGAYGYTF
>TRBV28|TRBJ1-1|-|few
TGTGCTCACACCAGGGAGGGATCGTATGAAGCTTTCTTT
CAHTREGSYEAFF
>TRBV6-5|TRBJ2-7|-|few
TGTGCCAGCAGTCAGGGGGGTGAGCAGTACTTC
CASSQGGEQYF
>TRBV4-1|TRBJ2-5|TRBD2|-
TGCGCCAGCAGCCATGCCGGGACTAGCGGGAAAGAGACCCAGTACTTC
CASSHAGTSGKETQYF
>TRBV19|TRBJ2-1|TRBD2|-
TGTGCCAGTAGCCGGACTAGCGGGGTGATTGGCTCCTACAATGAGCAGTTCTTC
CASSRTSGVIGSYNEQFF
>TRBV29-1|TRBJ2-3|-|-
TGCAGCGTTGAAAAGCGGAGCACAGATACGCAGTATTTT
CSVEKRSTDTQYF